This T cell receptor beta chain was recorded in a study of identical twins. This CDR3 comprises 14 residues. CDR1 is SEHNR and CDR2 is FQNEAQ in the germline V gene (reference sequence). Trimming took 1 base from V and 0 from J, leaving 7 bases between them. There are many counts of this clonotype. TCRdb fed the 5' RACE reads into MiXCR, producing one record per CDR3 protein. Among about 490,000 distinct CDR3 sequences, over 12% were seen once, and the ten largest hold about 0.4%. A further study also used this sample, focusing on yellow fever vaccine responses in identical twins.

The receptor was derived from a young woman in good health. The sequencing sample was made of CD4+ T cells sorted from blood. The chain links TRBV7-9 to TRBJ2-7, with a tentative D call TRBD1 (5 bases). CDR3 sequence reads: CASSLDRSSYEQYV. The DNA of the CDR3 is TGTGCCAGCAGCTTAGACAGGAGCTCCTACGAGCAGTACGTC.